This T cell receptor beta chain was captured by sequencing in a study of response to subunit inactivated influenza vaccine. Each CDR3 protein gets one entry after TCRdb re-called the RT-PCR reads with MiXCR. The sample has around 490,000 distinct CDR3 sequences; approximately 7.6% are singletons. This clonotype was detected only a few times. The sequenced sample was PBMCs from blood, obtained less than 30 months after vaccination. The source is a man between 50 and 70 years old who received an inactivated influenza vaccine.

CDR3 nucleotides: TGTGCCAGCAGCCAGACTGGACAGCAGAACACTGAAGCTTTCTTT. It is translated as CASSQTGQQNTEAFF. This chain links TRBV5-5 with TRBJ1-1; weak D call: TRBD1 (6 bases). Trimming took off 4 bases at V and 1 base at J, with 14 bases between the two ends. Per germline, CDR1 SGHKS and CDR2 YYEKEE (reference sequence). The CDR3 contains 15 residues.